Listed below are T cell receptor beta chains from one sample, sequenced in a study of T-cell reconstitution after alpha-beta-depleted transplantation in children. TCRdb reprocessed the PCR reads via MiXCR and lists one record per CDR3 protein. The data hold more than 200,000 distinct CDR3 sequences, with roughly a quarter observed a single time. Sequencing was performed on PBMCs, taken before TCRalphabeta/CD19-depleted stem cell transplant. All receptors derive from a girl aged 2-10 years with Fanconi anemia, due to receive a stem cell transplant. Both conserved end residues are part of each CDR3. D genes are given only for firm matches. Rows may omit the clone size; those that give it use once, few, many or a size class.

J: TRBJ2-7; V: TRBV11-2; size: -; D: TRBD2; DNA: TGTGCCAGCAGCCCTCCCGCACTAGCGGAGTCCTACGAGCAGTACTTC; CDR3: CASSPPALAESYEQYF
J: TRBJ2-4; V: TRBV7-6; size: many; D: -; DNA: TGTGCCAGCAGCTTAGCGCCGGGTGGGGCCATTGACATTCAGTACTTC; CDR3: CASSLAPGGAIDIQYF
J: TRBJ1-2; V: TRBV2; size: -; D: -; DNA: TGTGCCAGCAGACACATCCGGGACCCTAACTATGGCTACACCTTC; CDR3: CASRHIRDPNYGYTF
J: TRBJ2-1; V: TRBV7-3; size: -; D: TRBD2; DNA: TGTGCCAGCAGCTGGGACGGGAGGGCCTACAATGAGCAGTTCTTC; CDR3: CASSWDGRAYNEQFF
J: TRBJ2-2; V: TRBV12-3/TRBV12-4; size: few; D: TRBD2; DNA: TGTGCCAGCAGTTTGGGTAGCGGGCCCACCGGGGAGCTGTTTTTT; CDR3: CASSLGSGPTGELFF
J: TRBJ1-1; V: TRBV11-2; size: -; D: -; DNA: TGTGCCAGCAGCTTAGAGCCGGGGCGGGTGAACACTGAAGCTTTCTTT; CDR3: CASSLEPGRVNTEAFF
J: TRBJ2-7; V: TRBV20-1; size: -; D: TRBD1; DNA: TGCAGTGTTGACAGGGGGCACGAGCAGTACTTC; CDR3: CSVDRGHEQYF
J: TRBJ1-5; V: TRBV29-1; size: -; D: -; DNA: TGCAGCGCCCAAACAGGTGGAGATCAGCCCCAGCATTTT; CDR3: CSAQTGGDQPQHF
J: TRBJ2-1; V: TRBV11-2; size: many; D: TRBD2; DNA: TGTGCCAGCAGGTCTAGCGGGAGACGGTACAATGAGCAGTTCTTC; CDR3: CASRSSGRRYNEQFF
J: TRBJ1-2; V: TRBV6-6; size: -; D: -; DNA: TGTGCCAGCAGCCCCGGCACCTACTATGGCTACACCTTC; CDR3: CASSPGTYYGYTF
J: TRBJ2-3; V: TRBV6-2/TRBV6-3; size: -; D: TRBD2; DNA: TGTGCCAGCAGTTACTCGTGGATCCCTAGCGGGCTGATAACTAGCACAGATACGCAGTATTTT; CDR3: CASSYSWIPSGLITSTDTQYF
J: TRBJ2-7; V: TRBV7-3; size: few; D: -; DNA: TGTGCCAGCAGCTTCGATCCAGGGGAAGAGCAGTACTTC; CDR3: CASSFDPGEEQYF
J: TRBJ2-7; V: TRBV20-1; size: many; D: -; DNA: TGCAGTGCTAGAGACAGGGGAACCCTCTACGAGCAGTACTTC; CDR3: CSARDRGTLYEQYF
J: TRBJ2-7; V: TRBV20-1; size: -; D: TRBD1; DNA: TGCAGTGCTAACACCGGGACAGGGGACTACGAGCAGTACTTC; CDR3: CSANTGTGDYEQYF
J: TRBJ2-5; V: TRBV12-3/TRBV12-4; size: many; D: -; DNA: TGTGCCAGCAGTTTCGGGATCCAAGAGACCCAGTACTTC; CDR3: CASSFGIQETQYF
J: TRBJ2-3; V: TRBV29-1; size: many; D: -; DNA: TGCAGCATACCTCGGGTAGCGGCGGCAGATACGCAGTATTTT; CDR3: CSIPRVAAADTQYF
J: TRBJ1-2; V: TRBV20-1; size: many; D: -; DNA: TGCAGTGCTAGAGATTGGTATGGCTACACCTTC; CDR3: CSARDWYGYTF
J: TRBJ2-2; V: TRBV6-2/TRBV6-3; size: -; D: -; DNA: TGTGCCAGCAGTTTTTACGTTTCCGGGGAGCTGTTTTTT; CDR3: CASSFYVSGELFF
J: TRBJ2-1; V: TRBV20-1; size: -; D: -; DNA: TGCAGTGCTAGCGGGAGAGGGGTCTACAATGAGCAGTTCTTC; CDR3: CSASGRGVYNEQFF
J: TRBJ2-5; V: TRBV7-3; size: many; D: -; DNA: TGTGCCAGCAGCTTAAGCCCCCTTCGGACCCAGTACTTC; CDR3: CASSLSPLRTQYF
J: TRBJ2-1; V: TRBV15; size: -; D: -; DNA: TGTGCCACCAGCCAATACGGGGACAATGAGCAGTTCTTC; CDR3: CATSQYGDNEQFF
J: TRBJ2-1; V: TRBV7-6; size: -; D: TRBD2; DNA: TGTGCCAGCAGCAATCAAACTAGCGGGCTTTACAATGAGCAGTTCTTC; CDR3: CASSNQTSGLYNEQFF
J: TRBJ1-4; V: TRBV7-2; size: -; D: -; DNA: TGTGCCAGCAGCTTAGCGCAGGGGAGGCAACTGTTTTTT; CDR3: CASSLAQGRQLFF
J: TRBJ2-1; V: TRBV30; size: -; D: -; DNA: TGTGCCTGGAGGTCCGGGGATTTGGGCAATGAGCAGTTCTTC; CDR3: CAWRSGDLGNEQFF
J: TRBJ2-2; V: TRBV7-3; size: many; D: TRBD2; DNA: TGTGCCAGCAGCTTAGCTAGCGGGAGTACCGGGGAGCTGTTTTTT; CDR3: CASSLASGSTGELFF
J: TRBJ2-1; V: TRBV7-2; size: many; D: -; DNA: TGTGCCAGCAGCTTGTCCTGGTTAGGACCGGCCTACAATGAGCAGTTCTTC; CDR3: CASSLSWLGPAYNEQFF
J: TRBJ1-5; V: TRBV6-1; size: many; D: TRBD1; DNA: TGTGCCAGCAGTGGGGACAGAAGAGCCCAGCCCCAGCATTTT; CDR3: CASSGDRRAQPQHF